This TCR beta chain was obtained from a study of T cell responses to AZD1222 COVID-19 vaccine. Overall study results and limits: The sample set comprised mostly white British donors with more females, and clonal diversity was possibly underestimated.

CDR3 length: 20 amino acids. V dropped 4 bases and J dropped 3; count of bases not matched to a gene: 18. Germline CDR1 MDHEN, CDR2 SYDVKM. Sequenced by immunoSEQ multiplex PCR; TCRdb stores in-frame clones only, minus some. The sample data list over 130,000 clones. Points on this clone: Its target is not known.

The chain has TRBV28 and TRBJ2-4; 10 bases line up with TRBD1. The origin of this receptor is an adult in good health. Material: peripheral blood. In DNA form, the CDR3 reads TGTGCCAGCAGTTGGCCCCGGGACAGGGGCCCCGGGGGAGGCAAAAACATTCAGTACTTC. Residues: CASSWPRDRGPGGGKNIQYF.